Shown below are 7 T cell receptor beta chains from a single sample sequenced in a study of blood T cell repertoires in COVID-19. TCRdb's table, derived via immunoSEQ multiplex PCR, lists solely in-frame clones and lacks some. The sample lists approximately 230,000 clones, just under 85% occurring once. Input material: PBMCs or T cells enriched from blood (not recorded which). These receptors all stem from a man aged 35 to 55 who had recovered from COVID-19.

The V gene is TRBV10-3, the J gene TRBJ2-5; 8 bases are a match to TRBD1. Germline V CDR1 and CDR2: ENHRY, SYGVKD. The CDR3 spans 13 residues. The V segment lost 10 bases and the J segment 5 bases; nucleotides outside the gene matches: 9. CDR3 in DNA: TGTGCCACCGACAGGGGCGGCGGGGAGACCCAGTACTTC. It yields the protein CATDRGGGETQYF.

To note about this clone: Other DNA sequences within the sample encode an identical CDR3. This chain uses TRBV15 with TRBJ2-7; no reliable D call. V lost 0 bases, J lost 4 bases, and 7 bases lay in between. The CDR3 is 13 amino acids. CDR1 and CDR2 from the germline V gene are LNHNV and YYDKDF (reference sequence). The CDR3 loop reads CATSRDSTYEQYF. CDR3 DNA: TGTGCCACCAGCAGAGATTCAACTTACGAGCAGTACTTC.

The chain is built from TRBV5-4 and TRBJ1-5; D is uncertain. This CDR3 has 14 residues. Germline V lookup: CDR1 SGHNT, CDR2 YYREEE (reference sequence). Between the trimmed V and J ends, which lost 0 bases and 7 bases, there was a span of 11 bases. For the CDR3, the DNA is TGTGCCAGCAGCTTGGGTGGGGAGGGACAGCCCCAGCATTTT. This encodes CASSLGGEGQPQHF.

V gene TRBV29-1 combines with J gene TRBJ1-4, with 7 bases identical to TRBD1. The CDR3 covers 14 residues. The junction had 17 bases not matched to a gene; V was cut back by 7 bases and J by 12 bases. From germline, CDR1 is SQVTM and CDR2 ANQGSEA. The CDR3, as DNA: TGCAGCGCACAGGGGTTGGTTTTCGAGGGGGAACTGTTTTTT. Its translation: CSAQGLVFEGELFF.

The chain carries TRBV5-1 and TRBJ1-4; a possible D gene is TRBD1 (5 bases). CDR1 and CDR2 (germline): SGHRS, YFSETQ. Trimming removed 2 bases from V and 12 bases from J, with 8 bases in between. CDR3 length: 11 residues. The CDR3 region is CASSFGGELFF. The CDR3 coding sequence is TGCGCCAGCAGCTTTGGGGGGGAACTGTTTTTT.

The rearrangement joins TRBV19 to TRBJ1-1, with 9 nucleotides matching TRBD1. CDR1 is LNHDA and CDR2 is SQIVND in the germline V gene (reference sequence). This CDR3 contains 16 residues. Unmatched junction bases numbered 7, after V lost 5 bases and J lost 0 bases. The chain's CDR3 is CASSVYDRGMNTEAFF. The CDR3 coding sequence is TGTGCCAGTAGTGTATACGACAGGGGGATGAACACTGAAGCTTTCTTT.

The gene calls are TRBV3-1 (or the pseudogene TRBV3-2) and TRBJ2-1; 10 positions agree with TRBD2. V shed 1 base and J 4 bases; nucleotides not matched to a gene: 4. This CDR3 is 16 amino acids long. CDR1 is LGHDT and CDR2 is YNNKEL in the germline V gene (reference sequence). The CDR3: CASSQGGLALYNEQFF. The CDR3 coding sequence is TGTGCCAGCAGCCAAGGGGGACTAGCGCTTTACAATGAGCAGTTCTTC.